This T cell receptor (beta chain) was retrieved from a study of cytomegalovirus exposure and HLA in healthy donors. Study outcomes and limitations: Later, an analysis showed that TCR beta chains associated with HLA were more clonally expanded than others that were equally common. TRBV6-2, TRBV6-3 and other indistinguishable V segments were excluded.

Vbeta (60) and Jbeta (13) primers were used in the PCR. Per the original methods: Later analysis identified 88 million or so unique TCR beta chains, approximately 11 million shared. Repertoires were generated with immunoSEQ multiplex PCR, while TCRdb's copy carries only in-frame clones and drops some. V, J and clone size are those of that table, while D and trimming were read from the DNA. The sample lists some 120,000 clones; 80% were seen once. This clone has more than one count but fewer than ten. Its matching antigen is unknown. The CDR3 length is 14 residues. The V end was cut by 4 bases, the J end by 3 bases, with 11 bases between. Germline loops: CDR1 SNHLY, CDR2 FYNNEI.

What was sequenced was PBMCs. The TCR sequence derives from a man aged 30 to 39 in good health and CMV-seropositive. The J gene is TRBJ2-3, the V gene TRBV2, with D unclear. This chain's CDR3 is CASSVGSRTDTQYF. DNA for the CDR3: TGTGCCAGCAGTGTTGGGTCTAGAACAGATACGCAGTATTTT. Filled out from reference TRBV2 and TRBJ2-3, the complete variable domain reads EPEVTQTPSHQVTQMGQEVILRCVPISNHLYFYWYRQILGQKVEFLVSFYNNEISEKSEIFDDQFSVERPDGSNFTLKIRSTKLEDSAMYFCASSVGSRTDTQYFGPGTRLTVL.